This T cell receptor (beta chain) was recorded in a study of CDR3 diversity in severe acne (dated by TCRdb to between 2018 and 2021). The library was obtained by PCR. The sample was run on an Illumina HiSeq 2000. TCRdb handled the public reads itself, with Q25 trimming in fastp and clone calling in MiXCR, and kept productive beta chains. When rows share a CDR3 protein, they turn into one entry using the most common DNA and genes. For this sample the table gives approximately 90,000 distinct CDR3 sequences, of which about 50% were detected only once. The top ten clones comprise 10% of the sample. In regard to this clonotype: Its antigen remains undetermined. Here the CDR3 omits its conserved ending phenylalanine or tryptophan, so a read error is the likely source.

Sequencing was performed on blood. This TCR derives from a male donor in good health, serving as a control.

The sequenced DNA: TGTGCCAGCAGCCAAGATCTGGGGATGAACACTGAAGCTTTCCTT. It codes for CASSQDLGMNTEAFL. In this chain, TRBV3-1 is recombined with TRBJ1-1, with no D gene named confidently. The CDR3 is 15 amino acids in total, end residues counted. Only the CDR3 part of the read is kept: 45 bases, read in frame from the first base. From a lookup of the germline V gene (reference sequence), CDR1 and CDR2 are LGHDT and YNNKEL. The V and J ends are trimmed by 0 bases and 0 bases, leaving 8 bases between them.